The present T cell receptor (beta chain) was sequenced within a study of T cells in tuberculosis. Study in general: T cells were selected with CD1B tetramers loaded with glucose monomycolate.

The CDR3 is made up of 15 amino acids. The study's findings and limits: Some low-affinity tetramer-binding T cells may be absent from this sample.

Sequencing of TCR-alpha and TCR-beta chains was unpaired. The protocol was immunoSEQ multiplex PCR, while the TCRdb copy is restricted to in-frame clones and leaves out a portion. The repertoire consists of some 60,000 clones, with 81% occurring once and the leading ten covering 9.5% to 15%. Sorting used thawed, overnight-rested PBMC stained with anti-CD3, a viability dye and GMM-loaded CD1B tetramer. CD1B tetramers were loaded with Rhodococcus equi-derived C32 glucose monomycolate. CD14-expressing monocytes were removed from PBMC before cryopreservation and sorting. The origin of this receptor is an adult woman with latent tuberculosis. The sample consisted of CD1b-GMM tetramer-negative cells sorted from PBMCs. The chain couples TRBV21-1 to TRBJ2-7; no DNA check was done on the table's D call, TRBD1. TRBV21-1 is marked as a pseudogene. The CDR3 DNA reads TGTGCCAGCAGCCCCGGACAGGGGGGCTCCTACGAGCAGTACTTC. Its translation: CASSPGQGGSYEQYF.